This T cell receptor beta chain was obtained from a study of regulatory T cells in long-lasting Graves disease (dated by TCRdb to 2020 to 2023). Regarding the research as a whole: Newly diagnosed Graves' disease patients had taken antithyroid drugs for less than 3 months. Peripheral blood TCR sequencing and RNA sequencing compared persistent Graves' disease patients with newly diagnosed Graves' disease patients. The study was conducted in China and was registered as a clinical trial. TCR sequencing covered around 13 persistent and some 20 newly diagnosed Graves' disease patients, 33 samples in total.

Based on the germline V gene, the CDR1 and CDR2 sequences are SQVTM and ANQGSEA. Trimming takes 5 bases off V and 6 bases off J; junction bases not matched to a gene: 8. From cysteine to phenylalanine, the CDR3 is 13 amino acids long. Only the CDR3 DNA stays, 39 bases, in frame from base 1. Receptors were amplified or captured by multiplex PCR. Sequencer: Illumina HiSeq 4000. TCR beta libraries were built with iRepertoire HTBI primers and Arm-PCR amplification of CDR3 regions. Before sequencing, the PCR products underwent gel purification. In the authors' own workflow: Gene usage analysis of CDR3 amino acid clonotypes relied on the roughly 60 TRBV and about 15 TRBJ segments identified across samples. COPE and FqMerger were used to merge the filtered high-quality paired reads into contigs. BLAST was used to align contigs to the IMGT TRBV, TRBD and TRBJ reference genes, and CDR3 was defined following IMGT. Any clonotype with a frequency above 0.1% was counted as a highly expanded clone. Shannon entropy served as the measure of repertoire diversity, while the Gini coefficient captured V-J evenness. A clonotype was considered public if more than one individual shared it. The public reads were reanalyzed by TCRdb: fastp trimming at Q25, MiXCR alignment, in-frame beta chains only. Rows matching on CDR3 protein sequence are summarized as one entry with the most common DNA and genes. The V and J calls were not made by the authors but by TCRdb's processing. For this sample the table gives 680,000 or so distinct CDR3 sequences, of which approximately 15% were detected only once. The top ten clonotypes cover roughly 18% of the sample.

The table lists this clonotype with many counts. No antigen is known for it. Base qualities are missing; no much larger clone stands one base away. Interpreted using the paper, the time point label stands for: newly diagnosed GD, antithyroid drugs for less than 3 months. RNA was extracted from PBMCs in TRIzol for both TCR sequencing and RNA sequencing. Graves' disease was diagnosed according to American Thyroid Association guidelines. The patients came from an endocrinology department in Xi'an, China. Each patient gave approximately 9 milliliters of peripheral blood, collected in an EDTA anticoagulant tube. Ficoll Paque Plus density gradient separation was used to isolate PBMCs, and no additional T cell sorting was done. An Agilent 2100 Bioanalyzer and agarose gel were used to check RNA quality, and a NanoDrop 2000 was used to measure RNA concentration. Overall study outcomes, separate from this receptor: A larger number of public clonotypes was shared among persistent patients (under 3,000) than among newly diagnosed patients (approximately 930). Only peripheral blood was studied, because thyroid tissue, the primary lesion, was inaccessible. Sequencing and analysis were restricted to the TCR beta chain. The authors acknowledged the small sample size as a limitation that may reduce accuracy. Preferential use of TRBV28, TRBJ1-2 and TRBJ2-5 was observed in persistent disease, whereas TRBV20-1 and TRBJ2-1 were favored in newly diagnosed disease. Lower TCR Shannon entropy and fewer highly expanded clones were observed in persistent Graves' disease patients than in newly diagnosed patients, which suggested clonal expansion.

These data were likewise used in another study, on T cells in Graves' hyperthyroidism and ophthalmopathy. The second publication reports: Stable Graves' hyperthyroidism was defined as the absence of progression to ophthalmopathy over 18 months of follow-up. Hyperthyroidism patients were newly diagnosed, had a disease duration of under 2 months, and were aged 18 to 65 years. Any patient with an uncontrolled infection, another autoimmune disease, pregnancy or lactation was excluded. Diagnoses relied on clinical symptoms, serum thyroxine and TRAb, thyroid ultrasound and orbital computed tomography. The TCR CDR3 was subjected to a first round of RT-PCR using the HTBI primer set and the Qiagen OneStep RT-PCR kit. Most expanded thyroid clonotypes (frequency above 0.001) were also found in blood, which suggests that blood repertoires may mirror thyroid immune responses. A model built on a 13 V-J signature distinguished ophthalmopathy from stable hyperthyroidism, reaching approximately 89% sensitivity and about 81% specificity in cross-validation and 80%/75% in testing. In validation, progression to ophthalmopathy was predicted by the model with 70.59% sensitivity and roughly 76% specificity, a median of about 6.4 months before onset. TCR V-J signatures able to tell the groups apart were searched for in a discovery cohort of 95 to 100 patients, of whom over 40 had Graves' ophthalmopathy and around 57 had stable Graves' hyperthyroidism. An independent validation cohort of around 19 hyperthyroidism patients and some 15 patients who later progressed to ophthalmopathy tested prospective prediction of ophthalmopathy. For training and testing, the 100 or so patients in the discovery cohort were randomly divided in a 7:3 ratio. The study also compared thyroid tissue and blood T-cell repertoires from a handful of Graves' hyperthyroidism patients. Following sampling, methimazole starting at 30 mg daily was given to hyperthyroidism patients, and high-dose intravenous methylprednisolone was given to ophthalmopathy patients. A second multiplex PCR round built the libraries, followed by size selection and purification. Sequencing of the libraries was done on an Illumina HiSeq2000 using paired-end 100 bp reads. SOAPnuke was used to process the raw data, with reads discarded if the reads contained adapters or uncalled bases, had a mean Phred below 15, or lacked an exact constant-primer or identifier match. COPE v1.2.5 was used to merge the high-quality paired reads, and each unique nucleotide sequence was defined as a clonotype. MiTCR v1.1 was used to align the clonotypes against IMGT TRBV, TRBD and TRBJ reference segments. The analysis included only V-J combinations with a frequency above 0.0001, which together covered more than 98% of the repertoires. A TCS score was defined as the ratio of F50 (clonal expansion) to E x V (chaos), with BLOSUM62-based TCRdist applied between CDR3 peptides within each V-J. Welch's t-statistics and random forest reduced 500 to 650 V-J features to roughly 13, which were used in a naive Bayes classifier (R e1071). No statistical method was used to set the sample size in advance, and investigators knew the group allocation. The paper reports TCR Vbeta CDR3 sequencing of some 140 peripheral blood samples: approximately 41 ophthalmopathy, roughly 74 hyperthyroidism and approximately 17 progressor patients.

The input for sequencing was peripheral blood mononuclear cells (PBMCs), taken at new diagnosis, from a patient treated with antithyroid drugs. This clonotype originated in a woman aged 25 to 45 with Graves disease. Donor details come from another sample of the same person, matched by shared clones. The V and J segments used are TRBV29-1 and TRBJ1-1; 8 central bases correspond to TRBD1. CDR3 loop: CSVHRQGTPEAFF. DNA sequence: TGCAGCGTTCATAGACAGGGGACTCCTGAAGCTTTCTTT.